This T cell receptor beta chain is from a study of T-cell reconstitution after alpha-beta-depleted transplantation in children. This clonotype was seen ten or more times. The germline V gene has CDR1 SQVTM and CDR2 ANQGSEA. The CDR3 consists of 14 residues. J lost 8 bases, V lost 6 bases, and 7 bases had no gene match. Preparing the TCRbeta library involved the use of unique molecular identifiers. Each CDR3 protein is one row after TCRdb ran MiXCR on the PCR reads. The table has around 500,000 distinct CDR3 sequences, around 12% seen once. The chain is built from TRBV29-1 and TRBJ1-4; 12 positions match TRBD1. The material was PBMCs from the stem cell graft donor, obtained from the stem cell graft. This TCR came from a human donor who donated a stem cell graft to a child with combined immunodeficiency. In DNA form, the CDR3 reads TGCAGCGTACTCGGGACAGGGGGCGACGAAAAACTGTTTTTT. It is translated as CSVLGTGGDEKLFF.